Following are 11 T cell receptor beta chains from one sample sequenced in a study of OX40 agonist ivuxolimab in advanced cancers. Libraries were prepared through the immunoSEQ multiplex PCR assay. TCRdb's version of the immuneACCESS table is confined to in-frame rearrangements and falls short of the full clone set. An unresolved V gene accounts for under half of the shortfall where checked; the remainder is of unknown origin. The sample table contains roughly 11,000 clones; only one count was recorded for about 82% of them. The ten largest clones add up to 10% of the sample. The specimen was CD4+ or CD8+ T cells sorted from blood, collected in a trial of the OX40 agonist ivuxolimab. The receptors here all came from an adult with an advanced solid tumor such as melanoma, head and neck, liver or kidney cancer.

The chain uses TRBV4-3 and TRBJ2-7; D call uncertain. V was shortened by 1 base and J by 2 bases, with 6 bases between the two germline ends. Germline values: CDR1 LGHNA, CDR2 YSLEER. The CDR3 totals 13 residues. The CDR3 sequence is CASSQVVTYEQYF. The CDR3 DNA follows: TGCGCCAGCAGCCAAGTTGTTACCTACGAGCAGTACTTC.

As for this clone: One end of the junction fails to match germline, which may point to a read error. V and J are TRBV9 and TRBJ2-1; 7 bases map to TRBD2. This CDR3 has 15 amino acids. Germline V gene lookup returns CDR1 SGDLS and CDR2 YYNGEE. The CDR3 region is CASSAGFATSNERFF. The CDR3, as DNA: TGTGCCAGCAGCGCAGGATTCGCGACTAGCAATGAGCGGTTCTTC.

The rearrangement links TRBV9 to TRBJ1-5; no reliable D call. Trimming took off 4 bases at V and 4 bases at J, with 12 bases between the two ends. The V gene's germline CDR1 is SGDLS and CDR2 YYNGEE. CDR3 length: 14 residues. The CDR3 loop is CASSQPTGNQPQHF. CDR3 coding DNA: TGTGCCAGCAGCCAACCCACGGGGAATCAGCCCCAGCATTTT. Filled out from reference TRBV9 and TRBJ1-5, the complete variable domain reads DSGVTQTPKHLITATGQRVTLRCSPRSGDLSVYWYQQSLDQGLQFLIQYYNGEERAKGNILERFSAQQFPDLHSELNLSSLELGDSALYFCASSQPTGNQPQHFGDGTRLSIL.

V and J are TRBV25-1 and TRBJ1-4, with D maybe TRBD1 (5 bases). The CDR3 runs 11 residues. CDR1 MGHDK and CDR2 SYGVNS come from the germline V gene. The V gene lost 8 bases and the J gene lost 10 bases, with 11 bases spanning the gap. As DNA, the CDR3 is TGTGCCAGCTGGCAGGGTGTAAAACTGTTTTTT. Translation gives CASWQGVKLFF.

The V gene is TRBV27, the J gene TRBJ2-7, with a tentative D call TRBD1 (6 bases). V was cut by 2 bases and J by 3 bases, with 14 bases left in between. Germline V gene lookup returns CDR1 MNHEY and CDR2 SMNVEV (reference sequence). The CDR3 has 15 amino acids. Written as DNA, the CDR3 is TGTGCCAGCAGTTTACAGGGGCCGTCCTTCTACGAGCAGTACTTC. It specifies CASSLQGPSFYEQYF.

The CDR3 loop is CASSQGRDITYEQYF. The CDR3 DNA sequence: TGCGCCAGCAGCCAAGGCAGGGACATCACCTACGAGCAGTACTTC. The V call is TRBV4-1, the J call TRBJ2-7, with D maybe TRBD1 (6 bases). Trimming left V 1 base short and J 2 bases short, with 12 bases between. Germline-derived CDR1 and CDR2 are MGHRA and YSYEKL. CDR3 length equals 15 residues.

The V gene is TRBV11-1, the J gene TRBJ2-3; D assignment may be TRBD1 or TRBD2 (5 bases each). V was pared by 1 base and J by 3 bases, with 14 bases between. CDR1 SGHAT and CDR2 FQDESV come from the germline V gene (reference sequence). This CDR3 is 16 amino acids long. Here the CDR3 reads CASSLVPRGTTDTQYF. In DNA form, the CDR3 reads TGTGCCAGCAGCTTAGTCCCCCGGGGCACGACAGATACGCAGTATTTT.

The chain recombines TRBV7-9 with TRBJ2-1; no clear D gene. Deletions cut 2 bases from V and 8 bases from J, with 1 base between. Germline V CDR1 and CDR2: SEHNR, FQNEAQ (reference sequence). The CDR3 has 10 amino acids. Here the CDR3 reads CASSLYEQFF. CDR3 coding DNA: TGTGCCAGCAGCTTATATGAGCAGTTCTTC. The full variable domain, its missing parts supplied by reference TRBV7-9 and TRBJ2-1, is DTGVSQNPRHKITKRGQNVTFRCDPISEHNRLYWYRQTLGQGPEFLTYFQNEAQLEKSRLLSDRFSAERPKGSFSTLEIQRTEQGDSAMYLCASSLYEQFFGPGTRLTVL.

In its sample, this clone was seen a few times. This chain links TRBV7-9 with TRBJ2-6; 9 nucleotides line up with TRBD1. The germline V gene has CDR1 SEHNR and CDR2 FQNEAQ (reference sequence). There are 19 residues in the CDR3. V lost 7 bases, J lost 0 bases, and 13 bases stayed unmatched. For the CDR3, the DNA is TGTGCCAGCACCCACAGGGGGCGACGGGAAAGCTCTGGGGCCAACGTCCTGACTTTC. Its translation: CASTHRGRRESSGANVLTF.

The V and J genes are TRBV6-5 and TRBJ2-5; D remains ambiguous. The CDR3 runs to 12 residues. V lost 7 bases and J 1 base, leaving 7 bases between the germline ends. The V gene's germline CDR1 is MNHEY and CDR2 SVGAGI. In DNA form, the CDR3 reads TGTGCCAGCACCTGGAGCCAAGAGACCCAGTACTTC. Protein sequence: CASTWSQETQYF.

This clone was seen only a few times. The chain's CDR3 is CASSYRTGGRGQFF. DNA for the CDR3: TGTGCCAGCAGTTACAGGACAGGGGGAAGGGGGCAGTTCTTC. The V call is TRBV6-5, the J call TRBJ2-1; 10 nucleotides align to TRBD1. The V gene end was trimmed by 2 bases and the J gene end by 12 bases; junction bases not matched to a gene: 7. Germline V gives CDR1 MNHEY, CDR2 SVGAGI. CDR3 length: 14 amino acids.